Described below is a single TCR beta chain sequence and its context. Its antigen is undetermined. This sample was taken from a study of T cell responses to AZD1222 COVID-19 vaccine. Germline loops: CDR1 SGHVS, CDR2 FNYEAQ. This CDR3 has 16 residues. The V and J ends lost 5 bases and 1 base respectively, with 16 bases between them. The study's findings and limits: Clonal diversity was possibly underestimated, and the donors were mostly white British, with more females.

Generated by immunoSEQ multiplex PCR, the TCRdb table keeps only in-frame clones and is missing some. The data show roughly 140,000 clones, with roughly 90% seen just once and around 5% held by the top ten. The specimen comprised peripheral blood, sampled on day 0 of AZD1222 vaccination. This receptor was obtained from an adult in good health. The chain has TRBV7-6 and TRBJ2-3, with D perhaps TRBD1 (6 bases). The chain's CDR3 is CASSPYRDTGTDTQYF. CDR3 sequence (DNA): TGTGCCAGCAGCCCTTACCGGGACACAGGCACAGATACGCAGTATTTT.